Listed below are T cell receptor beta chains from one sample, sequenced in a study. MiXCR, run by TCRdb on the 5' RACE reads, gives a single entry per CDR3 protein. Of over 40,000 distinct CDR3 sequences in the sample, approximately 28% are singletons; the top ten hold just over 4%. Sequencing was done on a sample of tumor-infiltrating memory CD4+ T cells sorted from the breast tumor. These receptors were obtained from a female donor with breast cancer. Both conserved end residues are part of each CDR3. A D gene is named only where the DNA matches it firmly. Expanded clones are given a class, and other clones once, few, many or no size at all.

>many|TRBV6-5|.|TRBJ2-2
CASSYYGGGELFF
TGTGCCAGCAGTTACTACGGGGGCGGGGAGCTGTTTTTT
>.|TRBV6-1|.|TRBJ1-5
CASGAGVSSNQPQHF
TGTGCCAGCGGGGCGGGGGTTTCTAGCAATCAGCCCCAGCATTTT
>few|TRBV6-5|.|TRBJ2-2
CASSLAAGPANTGELFF
TGTGCCAGCAGCCTCGCGGCTGGGCCTGCGAACACCGGGGAGCTGTTTTTT
>.|TRBV3-1|TRBD1|TRBJ1-5
CASSQVTGYGYQPQHF
TGTGCCAGCAGCCAAGTGACAGGGTATGGTTATCAGCCCCAGCATTTT
>many|TRBV4-1|.|TRBJ1-1
CASSVRAVNTEAFF
TGCGCCAGCAGCGTAAGGGCGGTGAACACTGAAGCTTTCTTT
>few|TRBV5-4|TRBD2|TRBJ2-1
CASSFGGSGNEQFF
TGTGCCAGCAGCTTCGGCGGGAGCGGTAATGAGCAGTTCTTC
>.|TRBV6-6|.|TRBJ2-5
CASSYSLAAYRETQYF
TGTGCCAGCAGTTACAGTTTGGCGGCGTATAGGGAGACCCAGTACTTC
>many|TRBV27|.|TRBJ2-1
CASSLGGGRSNEQFF
TGTGCCAGCAGTTTAGGAGGGGGTAGGTCCAATGAGCAGTTCTTC
>.|TRBV24-1|TRBD1|TRBJ1-1
CTTSDPGQGTEAFF
TGTACCACCAGTGACCCGGGACAGGGGACTGAAGCTTTCTTT
>.|TRBV20-1|.|TRBJ1-6
CSAPYQGSGPLHF
TGCAGTGCTCCTTACCAGGGTTCAGGACCCCTCCACTTT
>few|TRBV7-9|.|TRBJ2-5
CASSLQWGEDGPQYF
TGTGCCAGCAGCTTACAGTGGGGGGAGGACGGTCCCCAGTACTTC
>.|TRBV9|.|TRBJ2-5
CASSDSGETQYF
TGTGCCAGCAGCGACTCTGGAGAGACCCAGTACTTC
>many|TRBV27|TRBD1|TRBJ2-7
CASSPTGTGNEQYF
TGTGCCAGCAGTCCCACCGGGACAGGGAACGAGCAGTACTTC
>few|TRBV29-1|.|TRBJ1-1
CSVGQGRRAFF
TGCAGCGTTGGGCAGGGAAGGCGAGCTTTCTTT
>few|TRBV9|TRBD2|TRBJ2-2
CASSVAAGVVGELFF
TGTGCCAGCAGCGTAGCGGCGGGAGTGGTCGGGGAGCTGTTTTTT
>medium-sized|TRBV4-3|.|TRBJ1-3
CASSQDRSSGNTIYF
TGCGCCAGCAGCCAAGATAGGAGCTCTGGAAACACCATATATTTT
>many|TRBV4-1|TRBD1|TRBJ2-1
CASSQVRGGTGDEQFF
TGCGCCAGCAGCCAAGTGAGAGGGGGAACAGGGGATGAGCAGTTCTTC
>.|TRBV12-3/TRBV12-4|TRBD2|TRBJ2-1
CASTLAGGGSYNEQFF
TGTGCCAGCACCTTAGCGGGGGGGGGCTCCTACAATGAGCAGTTCTTC
>few|TRBV9|.|TRBJ1-1
CASSVSGVTEAFF
TGTGCCAGCAGCGTTAGCGGGGTCACTGAAGCTTTCTTT
>few|TRBV5-5|.|TRBJ1-1
CASSLARMTEAFF
TGTGCCAGCAGCTTGGCCAGGATGACTGAAGCTTTCTTT
>few|TRBV12-3/TRBV12-4|TRBD1|TRBJ1-1
CASNPRNRGPTEAFF
TGTGCCAGCAACCCGCGAAACAGGGGGCCAACTGAAGCTTTCTTT
>many|TRBV6-5|.|TRBJ2-7
CASSYSSGTPTYEQYF
TGTGCCAGCAGTTACTCCTCCGGGACACCTACCTACGAGCAGTACTTC
>.|TRBV7-9|TRBD1|TRBJ1-1
CASSFRQGNTEAFF
TGTGCCAGCAGCTTTCGACAGGGGAACACTGAAGCTTTCTTT
>few|TRBV7-6|.|TRBJ2-2
CASSLGAGTNTGELFF
TGTGCCAGCAGCTTAGGGGCGGGAACGAACACCGGGGAGCTGTTTTTT
>.|TRBV12-3/TRBV12-4|.|TRBJ2-4
CASSQQGNIQYF
TGTGCCAGCAGTCAACAGGGAAACATTCAGTACTTC
>.|TRBV14|.|TRBJ1-1
CASSTAGALNTEAFF
TGTGCCAGCAGCACAGCAGGAGCCCTTAACACTGAAGCTTTCTTT
>few|TRBV30|TRBD2|TRBJ2-3
CAWSVGSGSTDTQYF
TGTGCCTGGAGTGTCGGTAGCGGGAGCACAGATACGCAGTATTTT
>.|TRBV30|.|TRBJ2-7
CAWSAETYEQYF
TGTGCCTGGAGTGCCGAGACCTACGAGCAATACTTC
>many|TRBV7-6|.|TRBJ2-7
CASSSGSEQYF
TGTGCCAGCAGCTCCGGTTCCGAGCAGTACTTC
>once|TRBV27|.|TRBJ1-6
CASSLGRTSYNSPLHF
TGTGCCAGCAGTTTAGGGAGGACCTCCTATAATTCACCCCTCCACTTT
>.|TRBV9|TRBD1|TRBJ1-2
CASSELGQGRGYTF
TGTGCCAGCAGCGAACTGGGACAGGGGAGAGGCTACACCTTC
>few|TRBV12-3/TRBV12-4|.|TRBJ2-3
CASRTRALSADTQYF
TGTGCCAGCAGGACCCGGGCCCTGAGTGCAGATACGCAGTATTTT
>.|TRBV4-1|.|TRBJ1-5
CASSQDNVQPQHF
TGCGCCAGCAGCCAAGATAACGTACAGCCCCAGCATTTT
>.|TRBV6-5|.|TRBJ2-1
CASSYSGQRNCNEQFF
TGTGCCAGCAGTTACTCTGGGCAGCGGAACTGCAATGAGCAGTTCTTC
>many|TRBV5-1|TRBD1|TRBJ2-7
CASSSALDRASEQYF
TGCGCCAGCAGCTCGGCATTGGACAGGGCTAGCGAGCAGTACTTC